This T cell receptor beta chain was recovered during a study of early stage breast cancer tumors. The study's findings and limits: Compared with adjacent normal breast, tumors showed approximately 2.5-fold denser, more clonal T cells.

Points on this clone: Antigen specificity is unknown.

Using immunoSEQ multiplex PCR, the repertoire was profiled, and TCRdb retains in-frame clones only, with some absent. In the table there are some 41,000 clones, around 70% of which are singletons. The sequenced sample was blood. The clonotype comes from a person aged 45 to 59 with breast cancer.

The CDR3 coding sequence is TGTGCCAGCAGCTCGGGCAAGCTCAGCGGGGGCCAAGAGACCCAGTACTTC. Amino acid sequence: CASSSGKLSGGQETQYF. The chain couples TRBV5-4 to TRBJ2-5; TRBD2 aligns across 8 bases. The germline gives CDR1 SGHNT, CDR2 YYREEE (reference sequence). This CDR3 is 17 amino acids long. Trimming removed 3 bases from V and 1 base from J; junction bases left unmatched: 11. The complete variable domain, with remaining parts taken from reference TRBV5-4 and TRBJ2-5, reads ETGVTQSPTHLIKTRGQQVTLRCSSQSGHNTVSWYQQALGQGPQFIFQYYREEENGRGNFPPRFSGLQFPNYSSELNVNALELDDSALYLCASSSGKLSGGQETQYFGPGTRLLVL.